These 21 T cell receptor beta chains originate from one sample sequenced in a study of blood T cell repertoires in COVID-19 (dated by TCRdb to the early 2020s). Libraries were constructed by the immunoSEQ multiplex PCR assay. As stored in TCRdb, this immuneACCESS dataset retains in-frame rearrangements with V and J assigned. A fraction of the clones does not appear; measured against another copy, unresolved V genes explain less than half of the discrepancy, and the remainder lacks a known reason. Here the sample has 15,000 to 20,000 clones; approximately 91% occur a single time. Of the sample, 15% to 20% is held by the ten largest clones. Sequencing was done on a sample of peripheral blood. The receptors originated from a human donor in a cohort sampled during active COVID-19.

The chain couples TRBV28 to TRBJ2-5; the D gene is possibly TRBD1 (5 bases). The V end lost 2 bases, the J end lost 5 bases, and 18 bases lay between the germline ends. There are 16 residues in the CDR3. Germline lookup yields CDR1 MDHEN and CDR2 SYDVKM. CDR3 in DNA: TGTGCCAGCAGTTTACTTGGCGGACAAGGGGCGGAGACCCAGTACTTC. Its translation: CASSLLGGQGAETQYF.

This chain uses TRBV7-2 with TRBJ2-2, with 8 bases matching TRBD1. The CDR3 is made up of 15 amino acids. The ends lost 5 bases at V and 7 bases at J; junction bases unmatched: 9. Per germline, CDR1 SGHTA and CDR2 FQGNSA. In DNA, the CDR3 is TGTGCCAGCAGCCAAAGGCAGGGGGCTTACGGGGAGCTGTTTTTT. Its protein is CASSQRQGAYGELFF.

The chain uses TRBV3-1 (or the pseudogene TRBV3-2) and TRBJ2-1; 11 nucleotides align to TRBD2. Unmatched junction bases numbered 6, after V lost 3 bases and J lost 2 bases. This CDR3 contains 17 residues. Germline CDR1 and CDR2: LGHDT and YNNKEL (reference sequence). CDR3 DNA sequence: TGTGCCAGCAGCCATTATAGCGGGGGGGCCGCCTACAATGAGCAGTTCTTC. This translates into CASSHYSGGAAYNEQFF.

The chain employs TRBV18 and TRBJ1-1, with 7 bases aligning to TRBD1. V lost 3 bases, J lost 3 bases, and 7 bases stayed unmatched. CDR3 length: 15 amino acids. CDR1 is KGHSH, CDR2 LQKENI, per germline. The CDR3 region has the DNA TGTGCCAGCTCACCGGTCGGCAGGGGGGACACTGAAGCTTTCTTT. Amino acids: CASSPVGRGDTEAFF.

This chain uses TRBV15 with TRBJ2-3; maybe TRBD2 (6 bases). The CDR3 contains 16 residues. Germline V gene sequence: CDR1 LNHNV, CDR2 YYDKDF (reference sequence). Trimming shortened V by 8 bases and J by 5 bases, and 23 bases separated the two germline ends. CDR3 loop: CATSSGRDSSIDTQYF. Written as DNA, the CDR3 is TGTGCCACCTCCTCCGGTAGGGACTCTTCTATAGATACGCAGTATTTT.

The chain is built from TRBV5-1 and TRBJ1-5, with 9 nucleotides matching TRBD1. This CDR3 has 16 amino acids. From germline, CDR1 is SGHRS and CDR2 YFSETQ. The J segment lost 1 base and the V segment lost 3 bases, leaving 5 bases of the junction unmatched. CDR3 sequence reads: CASSWGTGNSNQPQHF. CDR3 coding DNA: TGCGCCAGCAGCTGGGGGACAGGGAACAGCAATCAGCCCCAGCATTTT.

The V call is TRBV2, the J call TRBJ1-3, with TRBD1 as a possible D gene (5 bases). Trimming removed 4 bases at V and 3 bases at J, with 13 bases between. Germline CDR1 is SNHLY and CDR2 is FYNNEI. This CDR3 has 15 residues. CDR3 amino acids: CASSGPRVDGNTIYF. The CDR3 DNA reads as TGTGCCAGCAGTGGCCCCAGGGTAGATGGAAACACCATATATTTT.

This clone was observed once. The chain carries TRBV6-5 and TRBJ2-5; the match to TRBD2 covers 9 bases. The J segment lost 4 bases and the V segment lost 8 bases, leaving 11 bases of the junction unmatched. There are 15 residues in the CDR3. Germline CDR1 MNHEY, CDR2 SVGAGI. CDR3 region: CASRGGRGRGETQYF. The CDR3 nucleotides are TGTGCCAGCCGGGGCGGGAGGGGCCGAGGAGAGACCCAGTACTTC.

V is TRBV10-3 and J is TRBJ2-3, with D possibly TRBD2 on 7 matching bases. This CDR3 contains 13 residues. CDR1 ENHRY and CDR2 SYGVKD come from the germline V gene. Trimming cost V 9 bases and J 5 bases, with 15 bases left between them. This CDR3 reads CAIRGGEQDTQYF. The CDR3 DNA follows: TGTGCCATTAGGGGGGGAGAGCAAGATACGCAGTATTTT.

V usage is TRBV5-1 and J usage is TRBJ2-6; the D gene is possibly TRBD1 (5 bases). This CDR3 is 17 amino acids long. The germline CDR1 and CDR2 sequences are SGHRS and YFSETQ. The germline V and J ends were trimmed by 0 bases and 0 bases, with 10 bases remaining between them. CDR3 in DNA: TGCGCCAGCAGCTTGGGGCAGGGTTTCTCTGGGGCCAACGTCCTGACTTTC. Translation gives CASSLGQGFSGANVLTF.

The CDR3 nucleotides are TGTGCCAGCAGCCCCCGAGCGGGAGGGCCTTTTGGGGCCAACGTCCTGACTTTC. Translation: CASSPRAGGPFGANVLTF. The V call is TRBV5-4, the J call TRBJ2-6; 10 nucleotides agree with TRBD2. Trimming took 4 bases from V and 3 from J; bases not matched to a gene: 10. The CDR3 sequence is 18 residues long. Germline CDR1 and CDR2: SGHNT and YYREEE (reference sequence). Full variable domain (outside the CDR3, taken from reference TRBV5-4 and TRBJ2-6): ETGVTQSPTHLIKTRGQQVTLRCSSQSGHNTVSWYQQALGQGPQFIFQYYREEENGRGNFPPRFSGLQFPNYSSELNVNALELDDSALYLCASSPRAGGPFGANVLTFGAGSRLTVL.

The chain uses TRBV27 and TRBJ1-4; 7 nucleotides align to TRBD1. The germline V gene has CDR1 MNHEY and CDR2 SMNVEV (reference sequence). Trimming removed 2 bases from V and 7 bases from J; junction bases left unmatched: 4. This CDR3 comprises 14 residues. The DNA for the CDR3 is TGTGCCAGCAGTTTACAGGGGGTCGGTGAAAAACTGTTTTTT. This codes for CASSLQGVGEKLFF. Complete variable domain (other parts from reference TRBV27 and TRBJ1-4): EAQVTQNPRYLITVTGKKLTVTCSQNMNHEYMSWYRQDPGLGLRQIYYSMNVEVTDKGDVPEGYKVSRKEKRNFPLILESPSPNQTSLYFCASSLQGVGEKLFFGSGTQLSVL.

The genes are TRBV5-1 and TRBJ2-3; 8 bases map to TRBD1. This CDR3 is built from 17 residues. V trimming: 1 base; J trimming: 4 bases; junction bases outside the gene matches: 11. Germline CDR1 SGHRS, CDR2 YFSETQ. The CDR3 region has the DNA TGCGCCAGCAGCTTGCGCTTTCGGACAGGGCTTGCAGATACGCAGTATTTT. Protein sequence: CASSLRFRTGLADTQYF. The full variable domain, in which reference TRBV5-1 and TRBJ2-3 provide the parts outside the CDR3, is KAGVTQTPRYLIKTRGQQVTLSCSPISGHRSVSWYQQTPGQGLQFLFEYFSETQRNKGNFPGRFSGRQFSNSRSEMNVSTLELGDSALYLCASSLRFRTGLADTQYFGPGTRLTVL.

This clone occurred once. The chain employs TRBV14 and TRBJ1-6; D is unresolved. V shed 4 bases and J shed 10 bases, with 11 bases lying between them. Germline CDR1 and CDR2: SGHDN and FVKESK. CDR3 length: 13 residues. The CDR3 sequence: CASSPSTQSPLHF. CDR3 DNA: TGTGCCAGCAGCCCGAGCACCCAATCACCCCTCCACTTT.

The chain joins TRBV4-2 to TRBJ2-3; D call uncertain. V was shortened by 0 bases and J by 3 bases, with 7 bases between the two germline ends. Germline V lookup: CDR1 LGHNA, CDR2 YNFKEQ. This CDR3 has 14 amino acids. CDR3 sequence reads: CASSQDGQTDTQYF. The CDR3 DNA reads as TGTGCCAGCAGCCAAGATGGCCAGACAGATACGCAGTATTTT.

The V call is TRBV3-1 (or the pseudogene TRBV3-2), the J call TRBJ1-2; TRBD1 is a possible D gene (6 bases). Germline lookup yields CDR1 LGHDT and CDR2 YNNKEL (reference sequence). Trimming took 5 bases from V and 6 from J, leaving 16 bases between them. The CDR3 is 14 residues long. CDR3: CASSYPRTGHGYTF. The DNA of the CDR3 is TGTGCCAGCAGCTATCCCCGCACAGGGCATGGCTACACCTTC.

The chain has TRBV18 and TRBJ1-5; D might be TRBD1 (5 bases). The ends were cut back, 3 bases at V and 4 bases at J, with 7 bases in the middle. This CDR3 comprises 13 residues. The V gene's germline CDR1 is KGHSH and CDR2 LQKENI. This CDR3 reads CASSPGLNQPQHF. The CDR3 DNA sequence: TGTGCCAGCTCACCGGGACTAAATCAGCCCCAGCATTTT.

The table lists this clone with a count of one. This chain connects TRBV7-3 to TRBJ2-1; TRBD2 aligns across 10 bases. The V and J ends lost 6 bases and 4 bases, in that order; junction bases with no gene match: 9. This CDR3 is built from 16 residues. Germline CDR1 SGHTA, CDR2 FQGTGA. The CDR3 DNA sequence: TGTGCCAGCAGTAGAAAACTAGCGGGGTTATACAATGAGCAGTTCTTC. Its translation is CASSRKLAGLYNEQFF.

This chain uses TRBV2 with TRBJ1-2; no reliable D call. Trimming stripped 2 bases from V and 5 bases from J, with 18 bases between. Germline V gene data show CDR1 as SNHLY and CDR2 as FYNNEI. CDR3 length: 16 residues. The DNA of the CDR3 is TGTGCCAGCAGTGAAATCCGGGGAAGGGATCGATATGGCTACACCTTC. Its protein is CASSEIRGRDRYGYTF.

The genes are TRBV10-3 and TRBJ2-7, with a weak D call TRBD1 (6 bases). Deletions cut 8 bases from V and 5 bases from J, with 16 bases between. The CDR3 contains 13 residues. From germline, CDR1 is ENHRY and CDR2 SYGVKD. The CDR3 here is CAIWDMGFHEQYF. The CDR3 bases are TGTGCCATCTGGGACATGGGGTTCCACGAGCAGTACTTC.

The chain couples TRBV5-6 to TRBJ1-1, with D tentatively TRBD1 (5 bases). Germline V lookup: CDR1 SGHDT, CDR2 YYEEEE. This CDR3 is 14 amino acids long. Trimming left V 0 bases short and J 5 bases short, with 11 bases between. DNA for the CDR3: TGTGCCAGCAGCTTGGGTGGGGCAAGGACTGAAGCTTTCTTT. It codes for CASSLGGARTEAFF. The whole variable domain, remainder taken from reference TRBV5-6 and TRBJ1-1, is DAGVTQSPTHLIKTRGQQVTLRCSPKSGHDTVSWYQQALGQGPQFIFQYYEEEERQRGNFPDRFSGHQFPNYSSELNVNALLLGDSALYLCASSLGGARTEAFFGQGTRLTVV.